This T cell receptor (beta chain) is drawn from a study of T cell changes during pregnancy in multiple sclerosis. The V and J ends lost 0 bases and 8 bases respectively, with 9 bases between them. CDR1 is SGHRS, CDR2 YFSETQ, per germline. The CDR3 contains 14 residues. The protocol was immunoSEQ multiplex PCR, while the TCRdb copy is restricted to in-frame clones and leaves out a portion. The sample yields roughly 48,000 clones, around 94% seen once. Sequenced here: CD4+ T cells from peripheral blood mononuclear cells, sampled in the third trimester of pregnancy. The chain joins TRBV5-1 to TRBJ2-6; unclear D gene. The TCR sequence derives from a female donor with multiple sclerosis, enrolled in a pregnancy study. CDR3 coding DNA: TGCGCCAGCAGCTTGGGGCCTGGTCCCAACGTCCTGACTTTC. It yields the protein CASSLGPGPNVLTF.